The 28 T cell receptor beta chains presented below share a single source sample, sequenced in a study of shared clonotypes between healthy human individuals. The table came from immunoSEQ multiplex PCR; TCRdb's copy has only in-frame clones and leaves some out. The sample includes some 1 million clones, about 77% of them seen just once. The sequencing sample was made of memory CD4+ T cells sorted from blood. Subset specified: CD45RA-negative fraction. These receptors were collected from a man aged 18 to 30 in good health.

This clone was seen once. The chain carries TRBV14 and TRBJ2-7; tentative D call: TRBD2 (6 bases). Germline V gives CDR1 SGHDN, CDR2 FVKESK. There are 16 residues in the CDR3. Trimming took off 2 bases at V and 5 bases at J, with 19 bases between the two ends. CDR3 loop: CASSQPWSEGRNEQYF. The CDR3 DNA sequence: TGTGCCAGCAGCCAACCGTGGTCGGAGGGGCGCAACGAGCAGTACTTC.

V and J are TRBV9 and TRBJ2-5, with 10 bases matching TRBD2. V lost 0 bases, J lost 4 bases, and 9 bases stayed unmatched. Germline V CDR1 and CDR2: SGDLS, YYNGEE. This CDR3 comprises 17 residues. Written as DNA, the CDR3 is TGTGCCAGCAGCGTAGGCTTAAGCGGGGGGGCCAGAGAGACCCAGTACTTC. Amino acids: CASSVGLSGGARETQYF.

This clone was found once. The rearrangement uses TRBV28 and TRBJ1-5; TRBD1 is a possible D gene (6 bases). V lost 5 bases and J lost 9, with 11 bases in between. The germline V gene encodes CDR1 MDHEN and CDR2 SYDVKM. This CDR3 comprises 12 residues. DNA for the CDR3: TGTGCCAGCAGTATACAGGGCAGGCCCCAGCATTTT. Its translation is CASSIQGRPQHF. The variable domain in full, with the rest retrieved from reference TRBV28 and TRBJ1-5, is DVKVTQSSRYLVKRTGEKVFLECVQDMDHENMFWYRQDPGLGLRLIYFSYDVKMKEKGDIPEGYSVSREKKERFSLILESASTNQTSMYLCASSIQGRPQHFGDGTRLSIL.

V and J are TRBV20-1 and TRBJ2-7; TRBD1 matches 10 bases. The length of the CDR3 is 11 residues. The germline V gene encodes CDR1 DFQATT and CDR2 SNEGSKA (reference sequence). Here the CDR3 reads CGGQGKNEQYF. Here the CDR3 DNA reads TGCGGGGGACAGGGGAAAAACGAGCAGTACTTC.

The rearrangement joins TRBV15 to TRBJ2-1; D is possibly TRBD1 (5 bases). V was cut by 3 bases and J by 0 bases, with 12 bases left in between. The germline gives CDR1 LNHNV, CDR2 YYDKDF (reference sequence). This CDR3 is built from 16 residues. The CDR3 loop reads CATSSPHDSSYNEQFF. The DNA for the CDR3 is TGTGCCACCAGCAGCCCCCACGACAGCTCCTACAATGAGCAGTTCTTC.

V is TRBV5-1 and J is TRBJ1-1, with 7 bases lining up with TRBD1. CDR3 length: 15 residues. Germline V gives CDR1 SGHRS, CDR2 YFSETQ. The J segment lost 1 base and the V segment lost 1 base, leaving 4 bases of the junction unmatched. For the CDR3, the DNA is TGCGCCAGCAGCTTGACCACAGGGGCGAACACTGAAGCTTTCTTT. Its protein is CASSLTTGANTEAFF.

This CDR3 is CASSTGTYTFRDTQYF. The CDR3 DNA is TGTGCCAGCAGTACCGGGACTTATACCTTCAGGGATACGCAGTATTTT. The chain couples TRBV7-2 to TRBJ2-3; weak D call: TRBD2 (6 bases). V was trimmed by 6 bases and J by 6 bases, leaving 22 bases between them. CDR1 SGHTA and CDR2 FQGNSA come from the germline V gene. This CDR3 contains 16 residues.

This chain uses TRBV29-1 with TRBJ2-3; tentatively, D is TRBD2 (6 bases). Trimming pared 5 bases from V and 2 bases from J, leaving 11 bases between. Germline CDR1 SQVTM, CDR2 ANQGSEA. This CDR3 region has 13 residues. The CDR3 here is CSVRDLNTDTQYF. The CDR3 DNA reads TGCAGCGTTCGGGACTTGAACACAGATACGCAGTATTTT.

The chain is built from TRBV19 and TRBJ1-1, with D unclear. The CDR3 spans 14 residues. Germline V CDR1 and CDR2: LNHDA, SQIVND (reference sequence). The ends were cut back, 4 bases at V and 4 bases at J, with 13 bases in the middle. The CDR3 region is CASSKVPGSTEAFF. The DNA of the CDR3 is TGTGCCAGTAGTAAAGTTCCGGGGTCCACTGAAGCTTTCTTT.

The rearrangement joins TRBV6-1 to TRBJ1-1; no firm D call. The germline V gene has CDR1 MNHNS and CDR2 SASEGT. V was shortened by 11 bases and J by 1 base, with 11 bases between the two germline ends. There are 12 residues in the CDR3. As DNA, the CDR3 is TGTGCCCGCAAGGGAGCGAACACTGAAGCTTTCTTT. This sequence encodes CARKGANTEAFF.

This clone came up many times. The gene calls are TRBV4-1 and TRBJ2-7; unclear D gene. The CDR3 covers 14 residues. Per germline, CDR1 MGHRA and CDR2 YSYEKL. Trimming shortened V by 4 bases and J by 5 bases, and 15 bases separated the two germline ends. The CDR3 sequence: CASSPAYSRDEQYF. CDR3 DNA: TGCGCCAGCAGCCCCGCGTACTCTAGGGACGAGCAGTACTTC.

This clone has only one observation. V is TRBV6-1 and J is TRBJ2-7; D is possibly TRBD1 or TRBD2 (6 bases each). The CDR3 is 15 amino acids. Trimming removed 6 bases at V and 3 bases at J, with 18 bases between. Germline V gene data show CDR1 as MNHNS and CDR2 as SASEGT. The CDR3, as DNA: TGTGCCAGCAGAGAGGAAGGGGGGAATTTCTACGAGCAGTACTTC. It is translated as CASREEGGNFYEQYF.

This clone was seen a single time. The rearrangement joins TRBV1 to TRBJ2-5. TRBV1 is a listed pseudogene. The CDR3 totals 17 residues. This chain's CDR3 is CTSSQEGIGRIKETQYF. DNA of the CDR3: TGCACCAGCAGCCAAGAGGGGATCGGCAGGATAAAAGAGACCCAGTACTTC.

The rearrangement links TRBV5-6 to TRBJ2-6; D is unclear. V was trimmed by 1 base and J by 0 bases, leaving 8 bases between them. Germline V gene data show CDR1 as SGHDT and CDR2 as YYEEEE. The CDR3 length is 16 residues. The CDR3 sequence: CASSLRRTSGANVLTF. The CDR3 coding sequence is TGTGCCAGCAGCTTGAGGCGGACCTCTGGGGCCAACGTCCTGACTTTC. The entire variable domain, with the rest obtained from reference TRBV5-6 and TRBJ2-6, is as follows: DAGVTQSPTHLIKTRGQQVTLRCSPKSGHDTVSWYQQALGQGPQFIFQYYEEEERQRGNFPDRFSGHQFPNYSSELNVNALLLGDSALYLCASSLRRTSGANVLTFGAGSRLTVL.

The rearrangement uses TRBV5-5 and TRBJ2-7; maybe TRBD2 (6 bases). Trimming pared 3 bases from V and 5 bases from J, leaving 18 bases between. The CDR3 loop spans 15 amino acids. Germline CDR1 SGHKS, CDR2 YYEKEE (reference sequence). CDR3 loop: CASSSSSGRTHEQYF. In DNA, the CDR3 is TGTGCCAGCAGCTCCTCCTCGGGGAGGACCCACGAGCAGTACTTC.

The chain is built from TRBV9 and TRBJ2-4; D is ambiguous. Deletions cut 0 bases from V and 7 bases from J, with 11 bases between. Germline V gene sequence: CDR1 SGDLS, CDR2 YYNGEE. The CDR3 extends over 14 amino acids. CDR3 nucleotide sequence: TGTGCCAGCAGCGTAGAAGCCGCAATGAACATTCAGTACTTC. Amino acids: CASSVEAAMNIQYF. Full variable domain (missing parts from reference TRBV9 and TRBJ2-4): DSGVTQTPKHLITATGQRVTLRCSPRSGDLSVYWYQQSLDQGLQFLIQYYNGEERAKGNILERFSAQQFPDLHSELNLSSLELGDSALYFCASSVEAAMNIQYFGAGTRLSVL.

The genes are TRBV9 and TRBJ2-5, with 7 bases that match TRBD1. From germline, CDR1 is SGDLS and CDR2 YYNGEE. V lost 3 bases, J lost 2 bases, and 10 bases stayed unmatched. The CDR3 contains 16 residues. In DNA, the CDR3 is TGTGCCAGCAGCGGATCCCAGACAGGGCCTCAAGAGACCCAGTACTTC. It translates to CASSGSQTGPQETQYF.

The CDR3, as DNA: TGTGCCAGCAGCGTAGCGGGGCGTCCCAACAATGAGCAGTTCTTC. Protein product: CASSVAGRPNNEQFF. V gene TRBV9 combines with J gene TRBJ2-1, with D possibly called TRBD1 or TRBD2 (5 bases each). The germline CDR1 and CDR2 sequences are SGDLS and YYNGEE. CDR3 size: 15 residues. The germline V and J ends were trimmed by 0 bases and 5 bases, with 12 bases remaining between them. The full variable domain, with the rest looked up from reference TRBV9 and TRBJ2-1, is DSGVTQTPKHLITATGQRVTLRCSPRSGDLSVYWYQQSLDQGLQFLIQYYNGEERAKGNILERFSAQQFPDLHSELNLSSLELGDSALYFCASSVAGRPNNEQFFGPGTRLTVL.

The chain couples TRBV10-1 to TRBJ2-2, with TRBD1 matching over 9 bases. The germline V gene encodes CDR1 WNHNN and CDR2 SYGVQD (reference sequence). CDR3 length: 14 amino acids. After removal of 2 bases from V and 7 bases from J, the junction contained 2 bases not matched to a gene. CDR3 nucleotide sequence: TGCGCCAGCAGTGAGGACAGGGGGTTCGGGGAGCTGTTTTTT. It translates to CASSEDRGFGELFF.

On this clone itself: Within the sample, other DNA sequences also encode this same CDR3. The chain combines TRBV28 with TRBJ2-7, with D possibly being TRBD1 (6 bases). V lost 6 bases, J lost 3 bases, and 12 bases lay in between. Germline values: CDR1 MDHEN, CDR2 SYDVKM. This CDR3 spans 13 amino acids. The CDR3 region has the DNA TGTGCCAGCAGCGGCGGACAGAGCTACGAGCAGTACTTC. It is translated as CASSGGQSYEQYF.

The V and J genes are TRBV10-2 and TRBJ2-1; tentatively, D is TRBD2 (5 bases). The CDR3 contains 14 residues. Germline CDR1 WSHSY, CDR2 SAAADI. The V gene lost 6 bases and the J gene lost 7 bases, with 16 bases spanning the gap. CDR3 DNA sequence: TGCGCCAGCAGGGACTGGTACATGGGAAATGAGCAGTTCTTC. Translation gives CASRDWYMGNEQFF.

This chain uses TRBV7-2 with TRBJ1-3; D is possibly TRBD1 (5 bases). In germline, CDR1 is SGHTA, CDR2 FQGNSA. The length of the CDR3 is 17 residues. V shed 5 bases and J shed 0 bases, with 17 bases lying between them. CDR3 region: CASSQLRGGVSGNTIYF. The DNA of the CDR3 is TGTGCCAGCAGCCAACTCAGAGGAGGGGTCTCTGGAAACACCATATATTTT.

This sequence joins TRBV5-1 and TRBJ1-1; D perhaps matches TRBD1 (5 bases). There are 16 residues in the CDR3. CDR1 SGHRS and CDR2 YFSETQ come from the germline V gene. The V end lost 3 bases, the J end lost 1 base, and 16 bases lay between the germline ends. CDR3 protein: CASSYIPGTGNTEAFF. CDR3 nucleotide sequence: TGCGCCAGCAGCTACATTCCAGGGACGGGGAACACTGAAGCTTTCTTT.

The rearrangement joins TRBV6-1 to TRBJ1-4; no definite D call. V lost 3 bases and J lost 5, with 10 bases in between. This CDR3 spans 14 amino acids. Germline loops: CDR1 MNHNS, CDR2 SASEGT. CDR3 in amino acids: CASSDSYGNEKLFF. In nucleotides, the CDR3 is TGTGCCAGCAGTGATTCCTACGGGAATGAAAAACTGTTTTTT.

This clone appeared a single time. This sequence joins TRBV10-2 and TRBJ1-2; the D gene is possibly TRBD1 (5 bases). The V and J ends lost 6 bases and 2 bases respectively, with 13 bases between them. Germline CDR1 and CDR2: WSHSY and SAAADI. This CDR3 has 14 amino acids. For the CDR3, the DNA is TGCGCCAGCAGACGGGGACCTCTAAACTATGGCTACACCTTC. This sequence encodes CASRRGPLNYGYTF.

The genes are TRBV5-4 and TRBJ2-3; D gene ambiguous. The CDR3 totals 13 residues. Germline V lookup: CDR1 SGHNT, CDR2 YYREEE (reference sequence). The V and J ends lost 9 bases and 0 bases respectively, with 11 bases between them. The DNA for the CDR3 is TGTGCCACCCAAAGCCGGAGCACAGATACGCAGTATTTT. Its protein product is CATQSRSTDTQYF.

The rearrangement uses TRBV7-2 and TRBJ2-4; 14 nucleotides line up with TRBD2. The CDR3 covers 17 residues. Per the germline V gene, CDR1 is SGHTA and CDR2 is FQGNSA. The ends lost 5 bases at V and 1 base at J; junction bases unmatched: 4. CDR3 loop: CASSPRTSGGAKNIQYF. The CDR3 coding sequence is TGTGCCAGCAGCCCAAGGACTAGCGGGGGGGCCAAAAACATTCAGTACTTC.

V gene TRBV30 combines with J gene TRBJ2-3; the D gene is possibly TRBD1 (6 bases). The length of the CDR3 is 13 residues. CDR1 GTSNPN and CDR2 SVGIG come from the germline V gene (reference sequence). V lost 8 bases, J lost 6 bases, and 18 bases lay in between. In DNA, the CDR3 is TGTGCCGGCACGAACCCCCAGGGGGATACGCAGTATTTT. Protein: CAGTNPQGDTQYF.